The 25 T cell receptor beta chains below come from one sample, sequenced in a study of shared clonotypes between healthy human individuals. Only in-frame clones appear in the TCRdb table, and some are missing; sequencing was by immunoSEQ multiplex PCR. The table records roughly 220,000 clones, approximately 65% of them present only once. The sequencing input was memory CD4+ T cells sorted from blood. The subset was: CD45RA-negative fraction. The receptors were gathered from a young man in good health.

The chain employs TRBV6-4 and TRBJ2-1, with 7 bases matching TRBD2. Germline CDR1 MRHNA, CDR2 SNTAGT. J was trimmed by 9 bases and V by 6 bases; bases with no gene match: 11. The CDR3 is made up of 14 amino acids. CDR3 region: CASSGSGVGIEQFF. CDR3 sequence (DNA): TGTGCCAGCAGCGGGAGCGGGGTTGGGATTGAGCAGTTCTTC.

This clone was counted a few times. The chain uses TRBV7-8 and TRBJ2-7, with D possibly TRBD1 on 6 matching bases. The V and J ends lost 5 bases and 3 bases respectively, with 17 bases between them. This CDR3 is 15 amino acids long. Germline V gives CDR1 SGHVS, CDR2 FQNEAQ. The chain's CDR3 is CASSPIRQVGYEQYF. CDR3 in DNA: TGTGCCAGCAGCCCCATCCGACAGGTGGGCTACGAGCAGTACTTC.

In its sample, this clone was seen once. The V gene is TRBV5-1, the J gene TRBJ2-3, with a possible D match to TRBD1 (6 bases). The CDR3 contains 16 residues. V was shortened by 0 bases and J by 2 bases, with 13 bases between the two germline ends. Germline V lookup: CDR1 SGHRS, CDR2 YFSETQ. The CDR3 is CASSLVPGHLTDTQYF. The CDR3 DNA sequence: TGCGCCAGCAGCTTGGTCCCGGGACACCTCACAGATACGCAGTATTTT.

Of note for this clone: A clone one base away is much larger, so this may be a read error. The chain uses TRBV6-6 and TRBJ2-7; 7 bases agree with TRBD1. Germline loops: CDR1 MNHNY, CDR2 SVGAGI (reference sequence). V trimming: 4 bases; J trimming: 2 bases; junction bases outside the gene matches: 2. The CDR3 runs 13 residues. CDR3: CASSFGTAYEQYF. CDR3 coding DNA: TGTGCCAGCAGTTTCGGGACAGCCTACGAGCAGTACTTC.

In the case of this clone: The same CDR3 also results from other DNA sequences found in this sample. The CDR3: CASSFYRAGNTIYF. The CDR3 DNA is TGTGCCAGCAGCTTTTACAGGGCTGGAAACACCATATATTTT. The chain links TRBV28 to TRBJ1-3; tentatively, D is TRBD1 (6 bases). The CDR3 has 14 residues. Trimming stripped 6 bases from V and 2 bases from J, with 11 bases between. Germline assignment: CDR1 MDHEN and CDR2 SYDVKM.

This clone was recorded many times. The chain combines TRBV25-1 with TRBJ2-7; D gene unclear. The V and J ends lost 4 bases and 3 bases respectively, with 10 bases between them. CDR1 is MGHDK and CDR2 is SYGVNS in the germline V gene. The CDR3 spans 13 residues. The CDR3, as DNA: TGTGCCAGCAGTGGGTTTACGGGCTACGAGCAGTACTTC. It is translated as CASSGFTGYEQYF.

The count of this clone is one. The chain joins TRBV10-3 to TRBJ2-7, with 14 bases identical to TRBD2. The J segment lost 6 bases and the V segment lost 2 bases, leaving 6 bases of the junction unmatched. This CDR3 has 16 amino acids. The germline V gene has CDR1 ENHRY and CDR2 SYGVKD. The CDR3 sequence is CAISEPGLAGAGEQYF. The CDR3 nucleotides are TGTGCCATCAGTGAGCCGGGACTAGCGGGAGCTGGCGAGCAGTACTTC.

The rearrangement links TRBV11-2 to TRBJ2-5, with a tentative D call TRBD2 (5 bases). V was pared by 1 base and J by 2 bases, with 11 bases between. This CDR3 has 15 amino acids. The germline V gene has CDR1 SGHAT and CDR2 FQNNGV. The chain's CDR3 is CASSLGSSLQETQYF. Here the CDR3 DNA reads TGTGCCAGCAGCTTAGGGTCTAGCTTACAAGAGACCCAGTACTTC.

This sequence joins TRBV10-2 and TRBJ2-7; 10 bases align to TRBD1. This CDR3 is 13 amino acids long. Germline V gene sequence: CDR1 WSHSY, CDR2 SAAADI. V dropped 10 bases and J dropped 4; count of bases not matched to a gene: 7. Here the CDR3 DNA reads TGCGCCATTCAGTCGGGACAGGGGTACGAGCAGTACTTC. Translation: CAIQSGQGYEQYF.

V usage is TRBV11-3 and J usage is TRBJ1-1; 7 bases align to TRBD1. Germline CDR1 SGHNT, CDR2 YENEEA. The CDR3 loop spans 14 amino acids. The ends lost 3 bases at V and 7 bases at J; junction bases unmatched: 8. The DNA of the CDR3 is TGTGCCAGCAGCTTTGAGGGGGCAACCAGTGAAGCTTTCTTT. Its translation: CASSFEGATSEAFF.

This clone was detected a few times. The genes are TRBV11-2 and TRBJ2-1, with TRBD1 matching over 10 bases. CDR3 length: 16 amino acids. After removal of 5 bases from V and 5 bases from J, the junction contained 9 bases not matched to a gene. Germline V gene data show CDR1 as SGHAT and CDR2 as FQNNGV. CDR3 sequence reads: CASSPYRQGANNEQFF. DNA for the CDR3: TGTGCCAGCAGCCCTTACCGACAGGGGGCTAACAATGAGCAGTTCTTC.

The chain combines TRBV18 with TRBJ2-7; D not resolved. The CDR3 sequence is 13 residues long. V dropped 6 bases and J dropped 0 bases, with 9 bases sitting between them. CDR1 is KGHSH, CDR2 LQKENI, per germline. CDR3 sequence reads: CASSTDGSYEQYF. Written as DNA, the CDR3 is TGTGCCAGCTCTACGGACGGCTCCTACGAGCAGTACTTC.

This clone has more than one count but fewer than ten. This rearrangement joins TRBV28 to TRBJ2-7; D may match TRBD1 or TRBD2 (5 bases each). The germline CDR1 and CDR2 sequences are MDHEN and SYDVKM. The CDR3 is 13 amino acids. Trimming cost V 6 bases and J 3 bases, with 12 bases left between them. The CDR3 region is CASSWDHNYEQYF. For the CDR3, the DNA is TGTGCCAGCAGCTGGGACCACAACTACGAGCAGTACTTC.

The CDR3 DNA reads as TGTGCCAGCAGCTTACGGGGTGGCACAGATACGCAGTATTTT. It specifies CASSLRGGTDTQYF. This chain connects TRBV7-6 to TRBJ2-3, with D tentatively TRBD2 (5 bases). The CDR3 extends over 14 amino acids. Trimming removed 2 bases at V and 1 base at J, with 7 bases between. The germline CDR1 and CDR2 sequences are SGHVS and FNYEAQ.

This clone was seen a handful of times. The CDR3 is CASSPRQRDYGYTF. The CDR3 DNA sequence: TGTGCCAGCTCACCAAGACAGAGAGACTATGGCTACACCTTC. The chain employs TRBV18 and TRBJ1-2; D is perhaps TRBD1 (5 bases). Per the germline V gene, CDR1 is KGHSH and CDR2 is LQKENI. V lost 2 bases to trimming and J lost 3 bases, with 10 bases between them. This CDR3 contains 14 residues. The whole variable domain, remainder taken from reference TRBV18 and TRBJ1-2, is NAGVMQNPRHLVRRRGQEARLRCSPMKGHSHVYWYRQLPEEGLKFMVYLQKENIIDESGMPKERFSAEFPKEGPSILRIQQVVRGDSAAYFCASSPRQRDYGYTFGSGTRLTVV.

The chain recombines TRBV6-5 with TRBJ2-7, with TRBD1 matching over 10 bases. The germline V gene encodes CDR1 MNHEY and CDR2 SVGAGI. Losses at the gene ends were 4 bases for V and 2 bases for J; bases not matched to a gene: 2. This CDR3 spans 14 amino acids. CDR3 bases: TGTGCCAGCAGTTCAGGACAGGGGGCCTACGAGCAGTACTTC. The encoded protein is CASSSGQGAYEQYF.

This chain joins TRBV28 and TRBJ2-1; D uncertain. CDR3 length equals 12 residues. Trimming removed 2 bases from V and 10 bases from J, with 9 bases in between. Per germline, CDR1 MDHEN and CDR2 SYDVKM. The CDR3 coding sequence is TGTGCCAGCAGTTTAGTCTCTCGGGAGCAGTTCTTC. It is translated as CASSLVSREQFF.

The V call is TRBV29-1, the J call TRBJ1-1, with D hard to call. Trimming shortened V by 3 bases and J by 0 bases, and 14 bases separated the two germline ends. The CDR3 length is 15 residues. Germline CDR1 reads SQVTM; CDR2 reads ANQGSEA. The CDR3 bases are TGCAGCGTTGATGGTGGCTGGGCCATGAACACTGAAGCTTTCTTT. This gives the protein CSVDGGWAMNTEAFF.

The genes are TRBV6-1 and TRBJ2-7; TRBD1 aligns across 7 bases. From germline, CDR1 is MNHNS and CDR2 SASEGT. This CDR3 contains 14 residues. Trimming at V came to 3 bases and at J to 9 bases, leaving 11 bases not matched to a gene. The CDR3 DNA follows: TGTGCCAGCAGTGAGTCACAGGGGATACAGGGGCAGTACTTC. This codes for CASSESQGIQGQYF.

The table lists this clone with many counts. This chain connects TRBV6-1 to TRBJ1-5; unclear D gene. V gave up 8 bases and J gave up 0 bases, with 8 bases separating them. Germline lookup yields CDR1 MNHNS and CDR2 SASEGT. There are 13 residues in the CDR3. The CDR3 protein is CASDAYSNQPQHF. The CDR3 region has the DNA TGTGCCAGCGATGCGTATAGCAATCAGCCCCAGCATTTT.

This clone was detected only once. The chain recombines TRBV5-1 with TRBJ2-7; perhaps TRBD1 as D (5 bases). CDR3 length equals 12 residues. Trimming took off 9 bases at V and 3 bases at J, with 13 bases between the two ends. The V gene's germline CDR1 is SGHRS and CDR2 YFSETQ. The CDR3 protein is CANQGKRYEQYF. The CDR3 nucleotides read TGCGCCAACCAGGGCAAACGCTACGAGCAGTACTTC. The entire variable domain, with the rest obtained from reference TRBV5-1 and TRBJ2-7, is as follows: KAGVTQTPRYLIKTRGQQVTLSCSPISGHRSVSWYQQTPGQGLQFLFEYFSETQRNKGNFPGRFSGRQFSNSRSEMNVSTLELGDSALYLCANQGKRYEQYFGPGTRLTVT.

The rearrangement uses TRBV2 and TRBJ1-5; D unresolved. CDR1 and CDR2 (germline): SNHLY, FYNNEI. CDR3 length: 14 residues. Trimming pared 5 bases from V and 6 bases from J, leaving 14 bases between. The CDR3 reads CASSFPAPGQPQHF. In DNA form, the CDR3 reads TGTGCCAGCAGTTTTCCCGCCCCCGGTCAGCCCCAGCATTTT.

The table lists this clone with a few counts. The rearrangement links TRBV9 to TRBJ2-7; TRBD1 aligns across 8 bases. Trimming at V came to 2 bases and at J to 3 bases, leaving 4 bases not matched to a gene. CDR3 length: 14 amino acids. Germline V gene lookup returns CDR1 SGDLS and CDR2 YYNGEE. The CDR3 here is CASSVQGAGYEQYF. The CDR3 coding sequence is TGTGCCAGCAGCGTCCAGGGGGCGGGCTACGAGCAGTACTTC.

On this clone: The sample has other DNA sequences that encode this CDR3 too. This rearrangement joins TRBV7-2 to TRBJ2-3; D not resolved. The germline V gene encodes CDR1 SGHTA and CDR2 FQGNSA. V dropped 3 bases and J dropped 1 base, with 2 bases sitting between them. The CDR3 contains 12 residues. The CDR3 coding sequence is TGTGCCAGCAGCTTCGGCACAGATACGCAGTATTTT. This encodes CASSFGTDTQYF.

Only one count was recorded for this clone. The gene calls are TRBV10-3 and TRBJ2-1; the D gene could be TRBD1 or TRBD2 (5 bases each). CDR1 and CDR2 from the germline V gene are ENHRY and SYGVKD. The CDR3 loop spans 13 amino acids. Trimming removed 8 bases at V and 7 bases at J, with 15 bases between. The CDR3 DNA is TGTGCCATCTCGGGACGGGGCGAAAATGAGCAGTTCTTC. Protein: CAISGRGENEQFF.